Listed below are T cell receptor beta chains from one sample, sequenced in a study of cytomegalovirus exposure and HLA in healthy donors. Profiling relied on immunoSEQ multiplex PCR, and the TCRdb table lists in-frame clones only, not all of them. Listed are approximately 51,000 clones; approximately 26% falls within the top ten. What was sequenced was PBMCs. The receptors come from a man between 40 and 49 years old in good health and CMV-seropositive. Each CDR3 is given with its conserved first and last residue. D genes are given only for firm matches.

d_gene,v_gene,j_gene,CDR3nt,CDR3aa
TRBD1,TRBV7-2,TRBJ1-2,TGTGCCAGCAGCTTAGTCCCAGGGGGACCTTATGGCTACACCTTC,CASSLVPGGPYGYTF
TRBD1,TRBV7-2,TRBJ2-5,TGTGCCAGCAGCTTAGTTGACAGGGGGCAAGAGACCCAGTACTTC,CASSLVDRGQETQYF
.,TRBV28,TRBJ1-5,TGTGCCACTTCTTATAGCAATCAGCCCCAGCATTTT,CATSYSNQPQHF
.,TRBV7-8,TRBJ1-2,TGTGCCAGCAGCCCTCAACAGGGTGGGAACTATGGCTACACCTTC,CASSPQQGGNYGYTF
.,TRBV7-8,TRBJ1-1,TGTGCCAGCGCCGAACAGGGACCCGAAGCTTTCTTT,CASAEQGPEAFF
.,TRBV30,TRBJ2-1,TGTGCCTGGATGGGGGCTTACACATATGAGCAGTTCTTC,CAWMGAYTYEQFF
.,TRBV9,TRBJ1-1,TGTGCCAGCAGCGTATTATGGAACACTGAAGCTTTCTTT,CASSVLWNTEAFF
.,TRBV5-6,TRBJ2-1,TGTGCCAGCAGCTATCGGGACTTGTGGCCCCGTAATGAGCAGTTCTTC,CASSYRDLWPRNEQFF
.,TRBV6-9,TRBJ1-1,TGTGCCAGCAGTTATCCGTCCTGGGGGCCTGAAGCTTTCTTT,CASSYPSWGPEAFF
.,TRBV28,TRBJ1-1,TGTGCCAGCAGTTTACAATACACTGAAGCTTTCTTT,CASSLQYTEAFF
.,TRBV28,TRBJ2-7,TGTGCCAGCAGTATCCCGACAGGCGATACCTACGAGCAGTACTTC,CASSIPTGDTYEQYF
.,TRBV5-6,TRBJ2-7,TGTGCCAGCAGCCAGGGCCGACTAGATATCCACGAGCAGTACTTC,CASSQGRLDIHEQYF
.,TRBV6-5,TRBJ1-1,TGTGCCAGCAGTTACTCGTACGGTCCTACTGAAGCTTTCTTT,CASSYSYGPTEAFF
TRBD2,TRBV6-5,TRBJ2-4,TGTGCCAGCAAAAGCAGGGAGGGGTTATACATTCAGTACTTC,CASKSREGLYIQYF
TRBD1,TRBV6-1,TRBJ2-7,TGTGCCAGCAGGTTGACAGGGGACGGGCGCGAGCAGTACTTC,CASRLTGDGREQYF
TRBD2,TRBV29-1,TRBJ2-7,TGCAGCGTAGCTTCTAGCGGGGGGGAAGACGAGCAGTACTTC,CSVASSGGEDEQYF
.,TRBV10-3,TRBJ1-1,TGTGCCATCAAGGGGCCACAGGCCTTTTTCGAGAACACTGAAGCTTTCTTT,CAIKGPQAFFENTEAFF